Listed below are T cell receptor beta chains from one sample, sequenced in a study of T-cell reconstitution after alpha-beta-depleted transplantation in children. TCRdb ran MiXCR on the PCR reads and lists one entry per CDR3 protein. The sample yields about 900,000 distinct CDR3 sequences, roughly 29% seen once. The input for sequencing was PBMCs, mostly from graft donor cells, taken 360 days after TCRalphabeta/CD19-depleted stem cell transplant. These receptors all stem from a boy less than two years old who had a stem cell transplant for SCID, so the T cells may come from the graft donor. The CDR3 runs from the conserved cysteine through the conserved F or W. Each record gives: CDR3 DNA, CDR3 protein, CDR3 length, D gene, clone size, V gene, J gene. D genes are given only for firm matches. Some rows mark clone size as missing; the rest say once, few, many or name a class of expanded clone.

CDR3 DNA: TGTGCCAGCAGCCACCCGGGACAGGGATACAATGAGCAGTTCTTC
CDR3 protein: CASSHPGQGYNEQFF
CDR3 length: 15
D gene: TRBD1
clone size: few
V gene: TRBV7-8
J gene: TRBJ2-1

CDR3 DNA: TGTGCCAGCAGCTTCTCATCAGCTTATGGCTACACCTTC
CDR3 protein: CASSFSSAYGYTF
CDR3 length: 13
D gene: -
clone size: medium-sized
V gene: TRBV7-3
J gene: TRBJ1-2

CDR3 DNA: TGTGCCAGCAGTTTAAGGGCACCTAACACCGGGGAGCTGTTTTTT
CDR3 protein: CASSLRAPNTGELFF
CDR3 length: 15
D gene: -
clone size: -
V gene: TRBV12-3/TRBV12-4
J gene: TRBJ2-2

CDR3 DNA: TGCGCCAGCAGCTCGACCGGGACTAGCGGGAAAGAGACCCAGTACTTC
CDR3 protein: CASSSTGTSGKETQYF
CDR3 length: 16
D gene: TRBD2
clone size: -
V gene: TRBV5-1
J gene: TRBJ2-5

CDR3 DNA: TGTGCCAGCAGCCACAGCGCTACAGATACGCAGTATTTT
CDR3 protein: CASSHSATDTQYF
CDR3 length: 13
D gene: -
clone size: few
V gene: TRBV12-3/TRBV12-4
J gene: TRBJ2-3

CDR3 DNA: TGTGCCAGCAGCTTTGAGGGTACTAGAGATACGCAGTATTTT
CDR3 protein: CASSFEGTRDTQYF
CDR3 length: 14
D gene: -
clone size: -
V gene: TRBV7-9
J gene: TRBJ2-3

CDR3 DNA: TGCAGTGCTAGGTATGGGGGACGAGAAGCTTTCTTT
CDR3 protein: CSARYGGREAFF
CDR3 length: 12
D gene: -
clone size: -
V gene: TRBV20-1
J gene: TRBJ1-1

CDR3 DNA: TGTGCCAGCAGCTGGGGGACGGGGGAGCAGTACTTC
CDR3 protein: CASSWGTGEQYF
CDR3 length: 12
D gene: -
clone size: few
V gene: TRBV5-6
J gene: TRBJ2-7

CDR3 DNA: TGCTGTGCGGGCAGAGTACCGGGGGGGCTAAATAATGAGCAGTTCTTC
CDR3 protein: CCAGRVPGGLNNEQFF
CDR3 length: 16
D gene: TRBD2
clone size: -
V gene: TRBV20-1
J gene: TRBJ2-1

CDR3 DNA: TGTGCCAGCAGTTTAAGTGGCGTTCTGATCGAGCAGTACTTC
CDR3 protein: CASSLSGVLIEQYF
CDR3 length: 14
D gene: -
clone size: few
V gene: TRBV12-3/TRBV12-4
J gene: TRBJ2-7

CDR3 DNA: TGTGCCAGCAGACCAACAGCAACCCGGGGAAACACCATATATTTT
CDR3 protein: CASRPTATRGNTIYF
CDR3 length: 15
D gene: -
clone size: few
V gene: TRBV6-1
J gene: TRBJ1-3

CDR3 DNA: TGCAGCGTTGATATTTGGACTAGTACAGATACGCAGTATTTT
CDR3 protein: CSVDIWTSTDTQYF
CDR3 length: 14
D gene: TRBD2
clone size: -
V gene: TRBV29-1
J gene: TRBJ2-3

CDR3 DNA: TGTGCCAGCAGCCAAGTTCTAGCGGGAGGCGCTACGCAGTATTTT
CDR3 protein: CASSQVLAGGATQYF
CDR3 length: 15
D gene: TRBD2
clone size: -
V gene: TRBV14
J gene: TRBJ2-3

CDR3 DNA: TGCGCCAGCAGCCAAGAAGGGACTATGACGGCAGAGCAGCCCCAGCATTTT
CDR3 protein: CASSQEGTMTAEQPQHF
CDR3 length: 17
D gene: -
clone size: few
V gene: TRBV4-1
J gene: TRBJ1-5

CDR3 DNA: TGTGCCAGCAGCCGAATCCGGGGAAGGGACGACAAGTACTTC
CDR3 protein: CASSRIRGRDDKYF
CDR3 length: 14
D gene: -
clone size: -
V gene: TRBV4-2
J gene: TRBJ2-7

CDR3 DNA: TGCGCCAGCAGCCCCCGGGAGGGAGATGAAAAACTGTTTTTT
CDR3 protein: CASSPREGDEKLFF
CDR3 length: 14
D gene: -
clone size: -
V gene: TRBV5-1
J gene: TRBJ1-4

CDR3 DNA: TGTGCCAGCAGCCAGTCGCCGGGACTCCGAAGGGGCGATACGCAGTATTTT
CDR3 protein: CASSQSPGLRRGDTQYF
CDR3 length: 17
D gene: -
clone size: few
V gene: TRBV11-2
J gene: TRBJ2-3

CDR3 DNA: TGTGCCAGCAGCTTATGGGGGACGAACACCGGGGAGCTGTTTTTT
CDR3 protein: CASSLWGTNTGELFF
CDR3 length: 15
D gene: -
clone size: -
V gene: TRBV5-6
J gene: TRBJ2-2

CDR3 DNA: TGTGCCAGCAGCTCGGGACTAGCGGGGGCCCCCGATACGCAGTATTTT
CDR3 protein: CASSSGLAGAPDTQYF
CDR3 length: 16
D gene: TRBD2
clone size: -
V gene: TRBV7-6
J gene: TRBJ2-3

CDR3 DNA: TGTGCCAGCAGCCACGGTGGGGTACCGACAGATACGCAGTATTTT
CDR3 protein: CASSHGGVPTDTQYF
CDR3 length: 15
D gene: -
clone size: -
V gene: TRBV3-1
J gene: TRBJ2-3

CDR3 DNA: TGTGCCAGCAGTTTACTAGCGGGTACCTCGGGGGAGCTGTTTTTT
CDR3 protein: CASSLLAGTSGELFF
CDR3 length: 15
D gene: TRBD2
clone size: -
V gene: TRBV9
J gene: TRBJ2-2

CDR3 DNA: TGCAGCGTTGAGGGTACCTCCTACGAGCAGTACTTC
CDR3 protein: CSVEGTSYEQYF
CDR3 length: 12
D gene: -
clone size: few
V gene: TRBV29-1
J gene: TRBJ2-7

CDR3 DNA: TGTGCCAGCAGCCACGACAGGGCCTGGGAGGTGAGGAATGAGCAGTTCTTC
CDR3 protein: CASSHDRAWEVRNEQFF
CDR3 length: 17
D gene: -
clone size: many
V gene: TRBV3-1
J gene: TRBJ2-1

CDR3 DNA: TGTGCCAGCAGTTTAGGGGTGCACGGGGAGCTGTTTTTT
CDR3 protein: CASSLGVHGELFF
CDR3 length: 13
D gene: -
clone size: -
V gene: TRBV12-3/TRBV12-4
J gene: TRBJ2-2

CDR3 DNA: TGCAGTGCACCGGGACAGGGACGTGGCACCGGGGAGCTGTTTTTT
CDR3 protein: CSAPGQGRGTGELFF
CDR3 length: 15
D gene: TRBD1
clone size: -
V gene: TRBV20-1
J gene: TRBJ2-2

CDR3 DNA: TGCGCCAGCAGCTTGGATGGACAGGGAGGGACCTACGAGCAGTACTTC
CDR3 protein: CASSLDGQGGTYEQYF
CDR3 length: 16
D gene: -
clone size: -
V gene: TRBV5-1
J gene: TRBJ2-7

CDR3 DNA: TGTGCCAGCAGTCTCAAACCGAGGACTAGCGGGAGACCGTCCAGCTCCTACGAGCAGTACTTC
CDR3 protein: CASSLKPRTSGRPSSSYEQYF
CDR3 length: 21
D gene: TRBD2
clone size: few
V gene: TRBV27
J gene: TRBJ2-7

CDR3 DNA: TGCGCCAGCAGCTTGGTTTCGGGGGCGGGTCAGCCCCAGCATTTT
CDR3 protein: CASSLVSGAGQPQHF
CDR3 length: 15
D gene: -
clone size: few
V gene: TRBV5-1
J gene: TRBJ1-5

CDR3 DNA: TGTGCCAGCAGCCAAGAAGGACAAACGAAGACCCAGTACTTC
CDR3 protein: CASSQEGQTKTQYF
CDR3 length: 14
D gene: -
clone size: many
V gene: TRBV4-2
J gene: TRBJ2-5

CDR3 DNA: TGCAGTGCTAGAGATCCGGGACAGGGCCCACAAGAGACCCAGTACTTC
CDR3 protein: CSARDPGQGPQETQYF
CDR3 length: 16
D gene: TRBD1
clone size: -
V gene: TRBV20-1
J gene: TRBJ2-5

CDR3 DNA: TGTGCCAGCAGCCGGCCGACAGGGGGCCCCACAGATACGCAGTATTTT
CDR3 protein: CASSRPTGGPTDTQYF
CDR3 length: 16
D gene: TRBD1
clone size: few
V gene: TRBV28
J gene: TRBJ2-3

CDR3 DNA: TGCGCCAGCAGCCAAGTGGGGACCACCGGGGAGCTGTTTTTT
CDR3 protein: CASSQVGTTGELFF
CDR3 length: 14
D gene: -
clone size: few
V gene: TRBV4-3
J gene: TRBJ2-2

CDR3 DNA: TGTGCCAGCAGTTTACCCACTAGCGGGGCTTCCTACAATGAGCAGTTCTTC
CDR3 protein: CASSLPTSGASYNEQFF
CDR3 length: 17
D gene: TRBD2
clone size: -
V gene: TRBV12-3/TRBV12-4
J gene: TRBJ2-1

CDR3 DNA: TGTGCCAGCAGTGGCATCGGAGGACAAGGTGACGAGCAGTACTTC
CDR3 protein: CASSGIGGQGDEQYF
CDR3 length: 15
D gene: -
clone size: few
V gene: TRBV6-1
J gene: TRBJ2-7

CDR3 DNA: TGCAGTGCTAGGGACAGGCAAGCGAACACTGAAGCTTTCTTT
CDR3 protein: CSARDRQANTEAFF
CDR3 length: 14
D gene: TRBD1
clone size: few
V gene: TRBV20-1
J gene: TRBJ1-1

CDR3 DNA: TGCGCCAGCAGCCAAGATTGGAGACTAGCGGGGGGAAATGAGCAGTTCTTC
CDR3 protein: CASSQDWRLAGGNEQFF
CDR3 length: 17
D gene: TRBD2
clone size: -
V gene: TRBV4-3
J gene: TRBJ2-1

CDR3 DNA: TGCGCCAGCAGCTTTCAGGGCGGTACGCAGTATTTT
CDR3 protein: CASSFQGGTQYF
CDR3 length: 12
D gene: -
clone size: few
V gene: TRBV5-1
J gene: TRBJ2-3

CDR3 DNA: TGTGCCAGCAGTTACAGGGCGGGGAGGGATACGCAGTATTTT
CDR3 protein: CASSYRAGRDTQYF
CDR3 length: 14
D gene: -
clone size: few
V gene: TRBV6-5
J gene: TRBJ2-3

CDR3 DNA: TGTGCCATCAGTATACAGGGGAATGAGCAGTTCTTC
CDR3 protein: CAISIQGNEQFF
CDR3 length: 12
D gene: TRBD1
clone size: few
V gene: TRBV10-3
J gene: TRBJ2-1

CDR3 DNA: TGTGCCAGCAGTTACCCTCACAGGGACATCCCCCAAGAGACCCAGTACTTC
CDR3 protein: CASSYPHRDIPQETQYF
CDR3 length: 17
D gene: -
clone size: -
V gene: TRBV6-5
J gene: TRBJ2-5

CDR3 DNA: TGCGCCAGCAGCCAAGATCGGGCGGTCGCTGAAGCTTTCTTT
CDR3 protein: CASSQDRAVAEAFF
CDR3 length: 14
D gene: -
clone size: many
V gene: TRBV4-1
J gene: TRBJ1-1

CDR3 DNA: TGTGCCAGCATCGGTAATGAAAAACTGTTTTTT
CDR3 protein: CASIGNEKLFF
CDR3 length: 11
D gene: -
clone size: few
V gene: TRBV2
J gene: TRBJ1-4

CDR3 DNA: TGCAGTGCTAGAGGGACGCTAGGGGGCACCGGGGAGCTGTTTTTT
CDR3 protein: CSARGTLGGTGELFF
CDR3 length: 15
D gene: -
clone size: -
V gene: TRBV20-1
J gene: TRBJ2-2

CDR3 DNA: TGTGCCAGCAGCCCACCGGGGAGCCTGAGCACAGATACGCAGTATTTT
CDR3 protein: CASSPPGSLSTDTQYF
CDR3 length: 16
D gene: -
clone size: -
V gene: TRBV7-2
J gene: TRBJ2-3

CDR3 DNA: TGTGCCAGCAGTAGCCGACAGGGGACATACACTGAAGCTTTCTTT
CDR3 protein: CASSSRQGTYTEAFF
CDR3 length: 15
D gene: TRBD1
clone size: few
V gene: TRBV27
J gene: TRBJ1-1

CDR3 DNA: TGTGCCACCAGCAGAGGAAAGTACGCTGGGGCCAACGTCCTGACTTTC
CDR3 protein: CATSRGKYAGANVLTF
CDR3 length: 16
D gene: -
clone size: -
V gene: TRBV15
J gene: TRBJ2-6

CDR3 DNA: TGTGCCATCAGTTCTAGCGGGGGGGGCTCCTACAATGAGCAGTTCTTC
CDR3 protein: CAISSSGGGSYNEQFF
CDR3 length: 16
D gene: TRBD2
clone size: -
V gene: TRBV10-3
J gene: TRBJ2-1

CDR3 DNA: TGCAGCGTTGGTAACCACAAGAACACTGAAGCTTTCTTT
CDR3 protein: CSVGNHKNTEAFF
CDR3 length: 13
D gene: -
clone size: -
V gene: TRBV29-1
J gene: TRBJ1-1

CDR3 DNA: TGTGCCAGCAGCTTAGTGCTAGCGGGGGCCCCATACAATGAGCAGTTCTTC
CDR3 protein: CASSLVLAGAPYNEQFF
CDR3 length: 17
D gene: TRBD2
clone size: few
V gene: TRBV7-8
J gene: TRBJ2-1

CDR3 DNA: TGCAGTGCTCCATTTCCGGGACGGTCCTACGAGCAGTACTTC
CDR3 protein: CSAPFPGRSYEQYF
CDR3 length: 14
D gene: -
clone size: -
V gene: TRBV20-1
J gene: TRBJ2-7

CDR3 DNA: TGTGCCAGCAGCTTTAAGAGACAGGGTAACACTGAAGCTTTCTTT
CDR3 protein: CASSFKRQGNTEAFF
CDR3 length: 15
D gene: TRBD1
clone size: -
V gene: TRBV7-2
J gene: TRBJ1-1

CDR3 DNA: TGCAGTGCCAATCCAGGAATACAGGCGTCTACCTTC
CDR3 protein: CSANPGIQASTF
CDR3 length: 12
D gene: -
clone size: few
V gene: TRBV20-1
J gene: TRBJ2-5

CDR3 DNA: TGTGCCAGCAGTTTGCTAGGGACGACAGATACGCAGTATTTT
CDR3 protein: CASSLLGTTDTQYF
CDR3 length: 14
D gene: -
clone size: -
V gene: TRBV12-3/TRBV12-4
J gene: TRBJ2-3

CDR3 DNA: TGTGCCAGCAGCTTATGGGGGGTAGCCAAAAACATTCAGTACTTC
CDR3 protein: CASSLWGVAKNIQYF
CDR3 length: 15
D gene: -
clone size: few
V gene: TRBV11-2
J gene: TRBJ2-4

CDR3 DNA: TGTGCCAGCAGACTCGACAGGGGAATTCCCTACGAGCAGTACTTC
CDR3 protein: CASRLDRGIPYEQYF
CDR3 length: 15
D gene: TRBD1
clone size: -
V gene: TRBV7-2
J gene: TRBJ2-7